These 8 T cell receptor beta chains were all obtained from the same sample, sequenced in a study of blood T cell repertoires in COVID-19. The data were produced by immunoSEQ multiplex PCR, yet TCRdb's version contains in-frame clones alone and is incomplete. Among some 68,000 clones, about 86% were seen once, and the ten largest hold about 28%. The sample was peripheral blood. These receptors were taken from an older man with acute or convalescent COVID-19.

The chain links TRBV28 to TRBJ2-7, with 7 bases lining up with TRBD2. Germline CDR1 and CDR2: MDHEN and SYDVKM. V gave up 3 bases and J gave up 3 bases; unmatched junction bases: 5. This CDR3 contains 14 residues. In DNA form, the CDR3 reads TGTGCCAGCAGTTTGTGGCGGGAGCTCTACGAGCAGTACTTC. This sequence encodes CASSLWRELYEQYF.

The rearrangement links TRBV20-1 to TRBJ1-2, with unresolved D. The CDR3 totals 12 residues. Germline lookup yields CDR1 DFQATT and CDR2 SNEGSKA (reference sequence). Trimming left V 3 bases short and J 2 bases short, with 7 bases between. CDR3 DNA sequence: TGCAGTGCTAGTCGTCCGAACTATGGCTACACCTTC. It is translated as CSASRPNYGYTF.

The rearrangement links TRBV18 to TRBJ1-3; perhaps TRBD1 as D (6 bases). CDR1 is KGHSH, CDR2 LQKENI, per germline. The V end was cut by 3 bases, the J end by 4 bases, with 7 bases between. The CDR3 contains 13 residues. CDR3 amino acids: CASSPGQGNTIYF. The CDR3 nucleotides are TGTGCCAGCTCACCCGGACAGGGAAACACCATATATTTT.

The V gene is TRBV6-1, the J gene TRBJ1-3; TRBD1 agrees at 8 bases. There are 17 residues in the CDR3. Germline-derived CDR1 and CDR2 are MNHNS and SASEGT. Trimming took 2 bases from V and 1 from J; bases not matched to a gene: 7. CDR3 protein: CASSEQRQGFSGNTIYF. The CDR3 DNA sequence: TGTGCCAGCAGTGAACAGAGACAGGGGTTTTCTGGAAACACCATATATTTT.

The chain recombines TRBV9 with TRBJ1-1, with TRBD1 matching over 8 bases. Germline CDR1 is SGDLS and CDR2 is YYNGEE. Trimming removed 3 bases from V and 5 bases from J; junction bases left unmatched: 9. This CDR3 region has 15 residues. As DNA, the CDR3 is TGTGCCAGCAGCGGTCGACAGGGGCTTGGGACTGAAGCTTTCTTT. It yields the protein CASSGRQGLGTEAFF.

The genes are TRBV11-3 and TRBJ2-3, with 7 bases aligning to TRBD2. The V and J ends lost 5 bases and 0 bases, in that order; junction bases with no gene match: 5. This CDR3 spans 15 amino acids. CDR1 SGHNT and CDR2 YENEEA come from the germline V gene. The CDR3 is CASSPNGGSTDTQYF. The CDR3, as DNA: TGTGCCAGCAGCCCAAACGGGGGGAGCACAGATACGCAGTATTTT.

The CDR3 region has the DNA TGTGCCAGCAGCCAGTTGACCCAGAGGGAGCAGTTCTTC. Translation: CASSQLTQREQFF. This sequence joins TRBV4-2 and TRBJ2-1; no reliable D call. Trimming stripped 3 bases from V and 10 bases from J, with 13 bases between. The length of the CDR3 is 13 residues. CDR1 LGHNA and CDR2 YNFKEQ come from the germline V gene.

This clone was found once. The chain couples TRBV9 to TRBJ1-5; 8 nucleotides match TRBD1. The V gene's germline CDR1 is SGDLS and CDR2 YYNGEE. J was trimmed by 2 bases and V by 3 bases; bases with no gene match: 7. This CDR3 is 16 amino acids long. CDR3 in amino acids: CASSGGQASGNQPQHF. In DNA, the CDR3 is TGTGCCAGCAGCGGGGGACAGGCTAGTGGCAATCAGCCCCAGCATTTT.